These 29 T cell receptor beta chains were sequenced from one sample in a study of Graves' ophthalmopathy and Graves' hyperthyroidism. The sequenced template was RNA, covering the TCR beta CDR3 region. First-round RT-PCR relied on HTBI primers, and a second-round multiplex PCR came next. MiXCR was run by TCRdb on the multiplex PCR reads, yielding one entry per CDR3 protein. The table has about 1.1 million distinct CDR3 sequences, approximately 35% seen once. Specimen: peripheral blood or thyroid tissue (not recorded which). These receptors were collected from an adult man with Graves' hyperthyroidism.

This clonotype was seen many times. The chain is built from TRBV9 and TRBJ2-2; D may be TRBD2 (5 bases). The CDR3 contains 14 residues. Between the trimmed V and J ends, which lost 0 bases and 5 bases, there was a span of 8 bases. CDR1 and CDR2 from the germline V gene are SGDLS and YYNGEE. CDR3 DNA sequence: TGTGCCAGCAGCGTAGGGTCGGGAACCGGGGAGCTGTTTTTT. Protein product: CASSVGSGTGELFF. Supplemented by reference TRBV9 and TRBJ2-2, the full variable domain reads DSGVTQTPKHLITATGQRVTLRCSPRSGDLSVYWYQQSLDQGLQFLIQYYNGEERAKGNILERFSAQQFPDLHSELNLSSLELGDSALYFCASSVGSGTGELFFGEGSRLTVL.

The rearrangement links TRBV20-1 to TRBJ1-2; 7 bases fit TRBD1. The V and J ends lost 6 bases and 6 bases, in that order; junction bases with no gene match: 7. This CDR3 spans 12 amino acids. The germline CDR1 and CDR2 sequences are DFQATT and SNEGSKA (reference sequence). The CDR3 loop reads CSARQGGNGYTF. The CDR3 DNA follows: TGCAGTGCCCGACAGGGAGGGAATGGCTACACCTTC.

Remarks on this clonotype: A much larger clonotype is one base distant, so this may be a read error. The CDR3 coding sequence is TGTGCCAGCAGCGGGGGGGGAGGTACCTACGAGCAGTACTTC. This encodes CASSGGGGTYEQYF. The chain carries TRBV7-4 and TRBJ2-7; 7 nucleotides align to TRBD2. Germline loops: CDR1 SGHVT, CDR2 SQSDAQ. Trimming at V came to 5 bases and at J to 2 bases, leaving 6 bases not matched to a gene. The CDR3 runs to 14 residues. Based on the CDR3 plus reference TRBV7-4 and TRBJ2-7, the full variable domain is GAGVSQSPRYKVAKRGRDVALRCDSISGHVTLYWYRQTLGQGSEVLTYSQSDAQRDKSGRPSGRFSAERPERSVSTLKIQRTEQGDSAVYLCASSGGGGTYEQYFGPGTRLTVT.

In its sample, this clonotype was seen a few times. This rearrangement joins TRBV3-1 to TRBJ2-7; D is undetermined. V gave up 0 bases and J gave up 7 bases, with 10 bases separating them. Germline CDR1 reads LGHDT; CDR2 reads YNNKEL (reference sequence). The CDR3 is made up of 13 amino acids. CDR3 region: CASSQDLWREQYF. The CDR3 DNA reads as TGTGCCAGCAGCCAAGACCTTTGGCGGGAGCAGTACTTC.

The chain carries TRBV2 and TRBJ1-2, with unresolved D. The CDR3 consists of 12 residues. The germline V gene encodes CDR1 SNHLY and CDR2 FYNNEI. Between the trimmed V and J ends, which lost 6 bases and 8 bases, there was a span of 13 bases. CDR3 nucleotide sequence: TGTGCCAGCAGGGGGATACGAGACGGCTACACCTTC. Translating gives CASRGIRDGYTF.

This clonotype was observed at least ten times. The V gene is TRBV15, the J gene TRBJ1-2; D remains unclear. CDR3 length equals 15 residues. The germline gives CDR1 LNHNV, CDR2 YYDKDF (reference sequence). Trimming removed 0 bases from V and 5 bases from J, with 13 bases in between. CDR3 amino acids: CATSRDRLAEYGYTF. The CDR3 nucleotides read TGTGCCACCAGCAGAGATCGGTTGGCAGAATATGGCTACACCTTC.

The V gene is TRBV29-1, the J gene TRBJ2-2; 7 bases agree with TRBD1. The CDR3 has 15 residues. Germline V gives CDR1 SQVTM, CDR2 ANQGSEA. V shed 6 bases, J shed 4 bases, and the junction held 11 bases outside the gene matches. The CDR3 region has the DNA TGCAGCGTCTTCAGGGGGATGGCGCCCACCGGGGAGCTGTTTTTT. Residues: CSVFRGMAPTGELFF.

In nucleotides, the CDR3 is TGCAGCGCATCAGGGGTGGCTGGCTACACCTTC. As protein: CSASGVAGYTF. V and J are TRBV29-1 and TRBJ1-2; TRBD1 is a possible D gene (6 bases). Per the germline V gene, CDR1 is SQVTM and CDR2 is ANQGSEA. V was trimmed by 7 bases and J by 7 bases, leaving 13 bases between them. The CDR3 runs 11 residues.

This clonotype came up many times. The rearrangement joins TRBV11-2 to TRBJ2-7; weak D call: TRBD2 (6 bases). The CDR3 is 14 residues long. V was cut by 2 bases and J by 7 bases, with 15 bases left in between. CDR1 is SGHAT and CDR2 is FQNNGV in the germline V gene. The CDR3 is CASSLTEGLGEQYF. CDR3 nucleotide sequence: TGTGCCAGCAGCTTAACGGAGGGACTGGGAGAGCAGTACTTC.

This sequence joins TRBV11-2 and TRBJ1-1; TRBD1 matches at 7 bases. Germline V CDR1 and CDR2: SGHAT, FQNNGV. The CDR3 extends over 15 amino acids. V gave up 5 bases and J gave up 5 bases; unmatched junction bases: 11. CDR3 DNA: TGTGCCAGCAGCGTTGACAGGGAAGGGCAAACTGAAGCTTTCTTT. Residues: CASSVDREGQTEAFF.

The J gene is TRBJ1-4, the V gene TRBV5-4; D unresolved. The V and J ends lost 2 bases and 8 bases respectively, with 7 bases between them. CDR1 and CDR2 from the germline V gene are SGHNT and YYREEE (reference sequence). The CDR3 is made up of 12 amino acids. This chain's CDR3 is CASSFHGEKLFF. DNA of the CDR3: TGTGCCAGCAGCTTCCACGGGGAAAAACTGTTTTTT.

The chain carries TRBV10-2 and TRBJ2-7; 7 bases map to TRBD1. The CDR3 contains 16 residues. Germline V gene data show CDR1 as WSHSY and CDR2 as SAAADI. V was clipped by 6 bases and J by 1 base; unmatched bases: 12. In DNA form, the CDR3 reads TGCGCCAGCAGCCCCTCCACTAAGACAGGGTCCTACGAGCAGTACTTC. It translates to CASSPSTKTGSYEQYF.

In nucleotides, the CDR3 is TGTGCCAGCAGCTTAAGGTCGGGGGTTGGGGTTAAAGTCTCTGGAAACACCATATATTTT. Encoded protein: CASSLRSGVGVKVSGNTIYF. The rearrangement links TRBV7-9 to TRBJ1-3, with D perhaps matching TRBD1 (5 bases). The length of the CDR3 is 20 residues. Germline V gives CDR1 SEHNR, CDR2 FQNEAQ (reference sequence). The V end lost 2 bases, the J end lost 0 bases, and 23 bases lay between the germline ends.

This clonotype was detected only a few times. CDR3 DNA sequence: TGCGCCAGCAGCCAGGCCTTCGACAGGGCTCGGTACGAGCAGTACTTC. This sequence encodes CASSQAFDRARYEQYF. The chain couples TRBV4-1 to TRBJ2-7; 7 nucleotides match TRBD1. The germline V gene encodes CDR1 MGHRA and CDR2 YSYEKL. This CDR3 has 16 amino acids. Unmatched junction bases numbered 12, after V lost 3 bases and J lost 4 bases.

This clonotype was seen a few times. The rearrangement joins TRBV7-2 to TRBJ1-5; D might be TRBD1 (6 bases). Germline V gives CDR1 SGHTA, CDR2 FQGNSA. The CDR3 spans 15 residues. The germline V and J ends were trimmed by 5 bases and 3 bases, with 14 bases remaining between them. Here the CDR3 DNA reads TGTGCCAGCAGCCACCGCGACAGGATCAATCAGCCCCAGCATTTT. Protein product: CASSHRDRINQPQHF.

In its sample, this clonotype was seen a few times. The chain couples TRBV6-5 to TRBJ2-7; no firm D call. Germline values: CDR1 MNHEY, CDR2 SVGAGI. Deletions cut 2 bases from V and 0 bases from J, with 11 bases between. The CDR3 sequence is 15 residues long. This CDR3 reads CASSYGSLGSYEQYF. CDR3 DNA sequence: TGTGCCAGCAGTTACGGGTCGTTGGGCTCCTACGAGCAGTACTTC.

The chain is built from TRBV12-3 or TRBV12-4 and TRBJ2-7; D is ambiguous. V lost 1 base and J 3 bases, leaving 7 bases between the germline ends. There are 13 residues in the CDR3. CDR3 in DNA: TGTGCCAGCAGTTTAGAAGGGTTCTACGAGCAGTACTTC. It translates to CASSLEGFYEQYF.

On this clonotype: This may stem from a read error, because a much larger clone lies one nucleotide away. The V gene is TRBV2, the J gene TRBJ1-5; D may be TRBD1 (6 bases). The CDR3 is 16 amino acids. The V gene's germline CDR1 is SNHLY and CDR2 FYNNEI. The CDR3 region has the DNA TGTGCCAGCAGTGAAGCGCTGGGGGCGGGCAAGCAGCCCCAGCATTTT. Amino acid sequence: CASSEALGAGKQPQHF.

This clonotype has more than one count but fewer than ten. The chain has TRBV12-3 or TRBV12-4 and TRBJ1-4; D is perhaps TRBD1 (5 bases). The CDR3 spans 17 residues. V was trimmed by 6 bases and J by 0 bases, leaving 17 bases between them. In nucleotides, the CDR3 is TGTGCCAGCAGCCCTAACGGGGGAGGAGCAACTAATGAAAAACTGTTTTTT. As protein: CASSPNGGGATNEKLFF.

In this sample, this clonotype turned up a few times. The chain is built from TRBV20-1 and TRBJ2-5, with D possibly TRBD1 on 5 matching bases. The CDR3 runs to 12 residues. Per the germline V gene, CDR1 is DFQATT and CDR2 is SNEGSKA (reference sequence). Trimming removed 3 bases at V and 5 bases at J, with 10 bases between. CDR3 coding DNA: TGCAGTGCTAGGGGGCGTTGGGAGACCCAGTACTTC. It specifies CSARGRWETQYF.

Ten or more counts support this clonotype. V usage is TRBV7-2 and J usage is TRBJ2-7, with 7 bases matching TRBD2. Trimming removed 4 bases from V and 4 bases from J; junction bases left unmatched: 7. The length of the CDR3 is 14 residues. Germline CDR1 SGHTA, CDR2 FQGNSA. The CDR3 protein is CASSWAGGGYEQYF. Here the CDR3 DNA reads TGTGCCAGCAGCTGGGCGGGCGGGGGTTACGAGCAGTACTTC.

At least ten counts were recorded for this clonotype. The chain employs TRBV4-2 and TRBJ1-1; 10 nucleotides align to TRBD1. In germline, CDR1 is LGHNA, CDR2 YNFKEQ. This CDR3 contains 15 residues. V shed 1 base and J 8 bases; nucleotides not matched to a gene: 7. The CDR3 sequence is CASSQGPGQGLEAFF. CDR3 nucleotides: TGTGCCAGCAGCCAAGGACCGGGACAGGGGTTAGAAGCTTTCTTT.

V is TRBV7-9 and J is TRBJ1-1, with a possible D match to TRBD1 (6 bases). V was clipped by 3 bases and J by 5 bases, with 13 bases between them. This CDR3 is built from 14 residues. Germline lookup yields CDR1 SEHNR and CDR2 FQNEAQ (reference sequence). CDR3 bases: TGTGCCAGCAGCTTCCCCGGGCAGGGGACTGAAGCTTTCTTT. This translates into CASSFPGQGTEAFF. The entire variable domain, with the rest obtained from reference TRBV7-9 and TRBJ1-1, is as follows: DTGVSQNPRHKITKRGQNVTFRCDPISEHNRLYWYRQTLGQGPEFLTYFQNEAQLEKSRLLSDRFSAERPKGSFSTLEIQRTEQGDSAMYLCASSFPGQGTEAFFGQGTRLTVV.

This clonotype was found many times. V usage is TRBV29-1 and J usage is TRBJ1-2, with 7 positions matching TRBD1. Germline V gene data show CDR1 as SQVTM and CDR2 as ANQGSEA. V lost 5 bases to trimming and J lost 3 bases; unmatched junction nucleotides: 21. This CDR3 comprises 18 residues. The CDR3 here is CSVKTPGTEADEYYGYTF. The CDR3 bases are TGCAGCGTTAAAACCCCCGGGACAGAAGCAGATGAGTACTATGGCTACACCTTC.

The chain has TRBV5-6 and TRBJ2-2, with 12 bases that match TRBD2. The junction had 7 bases not matched to a gene; V was cut back by 1 base and J by 6 bases. Germline lookup yields CDR1 SGHDT and CDR2 YYEEEE. This CDR3 is 17 amino acids long. CDR3 in DNA: TGTGCCAGCAGCTTGCCCGGACTAGCGGGAAAGTCCGGGGAGCTGTTTTTT. The encoded protein is CASSLPGLAGKSGELFF.

The chain links TRBV24-1 to TRBJ1-1, with D perhaps matching TRBD1 (6 bases). The CDR3 has 13 amino acids. With 7 bases removed from V and 6 bases from J, the gap between germline ends came to 14 bases. Germline V gene lookup returns CDR1 KGHDR and CDR2 SFDVKD. This chain's CDR3 is CATRGQRTAEAFF. For the CDR3, the DNA is TGTGCCACCAGAGGACAGCGAACGGCTGAAGCTTTCTTT.

The chain joins TRBV5-1 to TRBJ1-6, with D possibly matching TRBD1 (5 bases). Germline V CDR1 and CDR2: SGHRS, YFSETQ. The CDR3 covers 15 residues. V lost 2 bases to trimming and J lost 5 bases, with 11 bases between them. The CDR3 DNA reads TGCGCCAGCAGCTTCCAGGGCGCCAATAATTCACCCCTCCACTTT. Translation gives CASSFQGANNSPLHF.

This clonotype was seen only a few times. The V gene is TRBV4-1, the J gene TRBJ1-2; D uncertain. Germline V lookup: CDR1 MGHRA, CDR2 YSYEKL. Trimming removed 0 bases at V and 8 bases at J, with 16 bases between. CDR3 length: 15 residues. The CDR3 here is CASSQDPDISWGYTF. The CDR3 nucleotides are TGCGCCAGCAGCCAAGACCCGGATATTAGTTGGGGCTACACCTTC.

This chain connects TRBV28 to TRBJ2-5; D is uncertain. V lost 6 bases, J lost 5 bases, and 13 bases lay in between. This CDR3 is built from 13 residues. Germline V gives CDR1 MDHEN, CDR2 SYDVKM. Written as DNA, the CDR3 is TGTGCCAGCAGCATTTATGGTTGGGAGACCCAGTACTTC. As protein: CASSIYGWETQYF.